The 6 T cell receptor beta chains listed next were all sequenced from one sample in a study of blood T cell repertoires in COVID-19. Libraries were prepared by immunoSEQ multiplex PCR; TCRdb keeps only in-frame clonotypes and omits some of them. The table records hundreds of thousands of clones, about four fifths of them present only once. Sequences were obtained from peripheral blood. The receptors shown here come from a woman in her fifties or sixties with acute or convalescent COVID-19.

The J gene is TRBJ2-3, the V gene TRBV6-5; 9 bases line up with TRBD2. V lost 7 bases and J lost 0; bases outside the gene matches: 2. Germline CDR1 MNHEY, CDR2 SVGAGI. The CDR3 loop spans 14 amino acids. The CDR3 protein is CASNLAGSTDTQYF. CDR3 in DNA: TGTGCCAGCAATCTAGCGGGAAGCACAGATACGCAGTATTTT.

The gene calls are TRBV29-1 and TRBJ1-2, with a weak D call TRBD1 (6 bases). Germline CDR1 and CDR2: SQVTM and ANQGSEA. CDR3 size: 13 residues. V lost 5 bases and J 5 bases, leaving 15 bases between the germline ends. The CDR3: CSVSQGSGYGYTF. The CDR3 DNA reads TGCAGCGTTTCACAGGGATCAGGGTATGGCTACACCTTC.

This clone was seen ten or more times. The V gene is TRBV5-1, the J gene TRBJ1-6; no clear D gene. Trimming shortened V by 4 bases and J by 5 bases, and 10 bases separated the two germline ends. This CDR3 has 14 amino acids. The germline gives CDR1 SGHRS, CDR2 YFSETQ. The CDR3 loop reads CASSASGHNSPLHF. The CDR3 nucleotides are TGCGCCAGCAGCGCCTCGGGTCATAATTCACCCCTCCACTTT. Variable domain in full (rest from reference TRBV5-1 and TRBJ1-6): KAGVTQTPRYLIKTRGQQVTLSCSPISGHRSVSWYQQTPGQGLQFLFEYFSETQRNKGNFPGRFSGRQFSNSRSEMNVSTLELGDSALYLCASSASGHNSPLHFGNGTRLTVT.

V and J are TRBV6-6 and TRBJ2-7; 10 bases match TRBD1. The length of the CDR3 is 12 residues. Per germline, CDR1 MNHNY and CDR2 SVGAGI (reference sequence). The J segment lost 4 bases and the V segment lost 10 bases, leaving 4 bases of the junction unmatched. In nucleotides, the CDR3 is TGTGCCACCTGGGGACAGGGGTACGAGCAGTACTTC. Its protein product is CATWGQGYEQYF.

The rearrangement links TRBV6-5 to TRBJ1-4; D is possibly TRBD1 (6 bases). There are 14 residues in the CDR3. Germline CDR1 reads MNHEY; CDR2 reads SVGAGI. V dropped 6 bases and J dropped 5 bases, with 13 bases sitting between them. The CDR3 DNA reads TGTGCCAGCAGCCCACAGGGATCGAATGAAAAACTGTTTTTT. As protein: CASSPQGSNEKLFF.

This clone was detected a few times. The V call is TRBV5-5, the J call TRBJ2-7; 10 bases line up with TRBD1. Germline CDR1 reads SGHKS; CDR2 reads YYEKEE (reference sequence). Trimming removed 5 bases from V and 3 bases from J; junction bases left unmatched: 11. The CDR3 runs to 16 residues. CDR3 amino acids: CASSSTGTGAIYEQYF. CDR3 nucleotide sequence: TGTGCCAGCAGTTCTACCGGGACAGGGGCCATCTACGAGCAGTACTTC. Supplemented by reference TRBV5-5 and TRBJ2-7, the full variable domain reads DAGVTQSPTHLIKTRGQQVTLRCSPISGHKSVSWYQQVLGQGPQFIFQYYEKEERGRGNFPDRFSARQFPNYSSELNVNALLLGDSALYLCASSSTGTGAIYEQYFGPGTRLTVT.